This TCR beta chain was captured in a study of T cells in Graves' hyperthyroidism and ophthalmopathy. TCR beta CDR3 region amplification was performed from RNA transcripts. A set of HTBI primers served as the primers for a first-round RT-PCR of the TCR CDR3. From the multiplex PCR reads, TCRdb called clonotypes with MiXCR, one entry per CDR3 protein. The data show over 200,000 distinct CDR3 sequences, with more than 14% seen just once and approximately 12% held by the top ten. The CDR3 loop spans 15 amino acids. Germline CDR1 is SGHTS and CDR2 is YDEGEE. Trimming left V 0 bases short and J 0 bases short, with 7 bases between. Uncontrolled infection, other autoimmune disease, pregnancy or lactation disqualified patients from enrolment. Sample collection date corresponds to first hyperthyroidism diagnosis, prior to any ophthalmopathy symptoms. This clonotype was counted ten times or more.

The origin of this receptor is a woman aged 40 to 49 with Graves' hyperthyroidism that later progressed to Graves' ophthalmopathy. The sequencing sample was made of blood. The J gene is TRBJ1-5, the V gene TRBV5-8; D is ambiguous. CDR3 coding DNA: TGTGCCAGCAGCTTGGGGCAGATTAGCAATCAGCCCCAGCATTTT. Residues: CASSLGQISNQPQHF.